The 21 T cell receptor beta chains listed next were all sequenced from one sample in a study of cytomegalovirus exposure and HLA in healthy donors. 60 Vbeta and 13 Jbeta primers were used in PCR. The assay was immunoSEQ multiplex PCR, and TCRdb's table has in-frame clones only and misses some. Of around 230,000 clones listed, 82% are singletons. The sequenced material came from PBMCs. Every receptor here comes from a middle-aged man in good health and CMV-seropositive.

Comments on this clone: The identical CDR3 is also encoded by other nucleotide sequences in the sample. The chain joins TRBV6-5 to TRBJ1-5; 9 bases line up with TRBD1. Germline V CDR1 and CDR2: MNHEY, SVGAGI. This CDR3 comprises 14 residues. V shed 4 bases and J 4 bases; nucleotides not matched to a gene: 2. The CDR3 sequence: CASSSTGGNQPQHF. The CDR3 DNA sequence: TGTGCCAGCAGTTCGACAGGGGGTAATCAGCCCCAGCATTTT.

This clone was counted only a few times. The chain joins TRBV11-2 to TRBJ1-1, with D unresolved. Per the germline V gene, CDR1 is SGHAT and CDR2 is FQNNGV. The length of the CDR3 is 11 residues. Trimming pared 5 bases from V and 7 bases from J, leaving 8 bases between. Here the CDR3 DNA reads TGTGCCAGCAGCGCCGAGGATGAAGCTTTCTTT. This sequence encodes CASSAEDEAFF.

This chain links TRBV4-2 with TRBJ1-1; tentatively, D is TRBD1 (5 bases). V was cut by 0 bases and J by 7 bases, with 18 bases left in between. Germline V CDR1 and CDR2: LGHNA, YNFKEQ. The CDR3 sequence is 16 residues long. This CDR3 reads CASSQDQRRGSGEAFF. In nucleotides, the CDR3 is TGTGCCAGCAGCCAAGATCAAAGGAGGGGATCCGGTGAAGCTTTCTTT.

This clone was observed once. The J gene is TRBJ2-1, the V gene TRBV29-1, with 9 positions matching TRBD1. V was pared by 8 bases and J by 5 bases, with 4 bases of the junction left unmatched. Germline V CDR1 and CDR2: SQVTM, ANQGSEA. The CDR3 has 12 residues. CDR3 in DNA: TGCAGCACAGGGACAGGGAACAATGAGCAGTTCTTC. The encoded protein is CSTGTGNNEQFF.

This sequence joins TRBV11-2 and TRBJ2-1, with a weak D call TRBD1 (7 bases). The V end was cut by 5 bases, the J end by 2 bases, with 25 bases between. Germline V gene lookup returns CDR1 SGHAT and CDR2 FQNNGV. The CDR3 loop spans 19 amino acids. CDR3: CASSAQGWIQGRPYNEQFF. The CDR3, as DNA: TGTGCCAGCAGCGCCCAGGGGTGGATACAGGGGAGGCCCTACAATGAGCAGTTCTTC. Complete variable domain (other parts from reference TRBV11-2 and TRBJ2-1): EAGVAQSPRYKIIEKRQSVAFWCNPISGHATLYWYQQILGQGPKLLIQFQNNGVVDDSQLPKDRFSAERLKGVDSTLKIQPAKLEDSAVYLCASSAQGWIQGRPYNEQFFGPGTRLTVL.

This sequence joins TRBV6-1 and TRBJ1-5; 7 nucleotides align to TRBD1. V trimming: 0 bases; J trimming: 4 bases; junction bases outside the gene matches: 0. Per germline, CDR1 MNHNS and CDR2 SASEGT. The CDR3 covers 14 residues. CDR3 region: CASSEAQGNQPQHF. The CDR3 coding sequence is TGTGCCAGCAGTGAAGCACAGGGGAATCAGCCCCAGCATTTT.

This chain's CDR3 is CASRGGLAGDYEQYF. CDR3 sequence (DNA): TGCGCCAGCAGGGGGGGACTAGCGGGAGACTACGAGCAGTACTTC. The V gene is TRBV5-1, the J gene TRBJ2-7; 14 bases fit TRBD2. In germline, CDR1 is SGHRS, CDR2 YFSETQ. V trimming: 5 bases; J trimming: 3 bases; junction bases outside the gene matches: 4. This CDR3 region has 15 residues.

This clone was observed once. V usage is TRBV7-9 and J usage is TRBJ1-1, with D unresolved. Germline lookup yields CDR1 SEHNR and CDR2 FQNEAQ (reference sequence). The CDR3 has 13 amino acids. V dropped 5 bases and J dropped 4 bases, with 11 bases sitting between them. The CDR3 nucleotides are TGTGCCAGCAGCCCCTCGAGTGGCACTGAAGCTTTCTTT. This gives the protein CASSPSSGTEAFF. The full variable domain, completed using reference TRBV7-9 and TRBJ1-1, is DTGVSQNPRHKITKRGQNVTFRCDPISEHNRLYWYRQTLGQGPEFLTYFQNEAQLEKSRLLSDRFSAERPKGSFSTLEIQRTEQGDSAMYLCASSPSSGTEAFFGQGTRLTVV.

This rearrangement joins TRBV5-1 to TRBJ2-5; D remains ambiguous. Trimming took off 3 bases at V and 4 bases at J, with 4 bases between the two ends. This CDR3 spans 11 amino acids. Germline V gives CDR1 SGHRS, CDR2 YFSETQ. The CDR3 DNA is TGCGCCAGCAGCTCTTCAGAGACCCAGTACTTC. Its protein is CASSSSETQYF.

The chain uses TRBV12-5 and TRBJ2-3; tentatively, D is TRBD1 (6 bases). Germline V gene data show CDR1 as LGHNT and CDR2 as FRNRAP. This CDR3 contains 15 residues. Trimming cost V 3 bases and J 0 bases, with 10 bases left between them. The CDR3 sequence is CASGFMGASTDTQYF. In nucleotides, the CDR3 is TGTGCTAGTGGTTTCATGGGGGCGAGCACAGATACGCAGTATTTT.

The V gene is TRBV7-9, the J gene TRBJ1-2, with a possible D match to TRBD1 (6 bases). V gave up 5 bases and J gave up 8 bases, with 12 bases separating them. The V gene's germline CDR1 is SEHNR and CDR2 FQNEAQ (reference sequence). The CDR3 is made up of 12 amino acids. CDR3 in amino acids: CASSLGGHGYTF. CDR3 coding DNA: TGTGCCAGCAGCCTCGGGGGGCACGGCTACACCTTC. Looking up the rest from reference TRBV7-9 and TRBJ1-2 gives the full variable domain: DTGVSQNPRHKITKRGQNVTFRCDPISEHNRLYWYRQTLGQGPEFLTYFQNEAQLEKSRLLSDRFSAERPKGSFSTLEIQRTEQGDSAMYLCASSLGGHGYTFGSGTRLTVV.

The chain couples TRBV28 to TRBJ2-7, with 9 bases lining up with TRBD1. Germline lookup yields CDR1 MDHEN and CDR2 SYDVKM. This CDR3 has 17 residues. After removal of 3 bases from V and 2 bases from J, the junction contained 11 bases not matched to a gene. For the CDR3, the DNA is TGTGCCAGCAGTTTTACTTCGTCGGGACAGGGCACCTACGAGCAGTACGTC. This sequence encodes CASSFTSSGQGTYEQYV.

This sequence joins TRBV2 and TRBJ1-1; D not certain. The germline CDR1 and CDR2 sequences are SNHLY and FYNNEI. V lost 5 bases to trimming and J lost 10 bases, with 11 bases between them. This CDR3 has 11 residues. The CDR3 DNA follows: TGTGCCAGCAGTCATATACCAGGAGCTTTCTTT. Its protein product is CASSHIPGAFF. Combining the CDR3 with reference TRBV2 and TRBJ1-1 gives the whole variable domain EPEVTQTPSHQVTQMGQEVILRCVPISNHLYFYWYRQILGQKVEFLVSFYNNEISEKSEIFDDQFSVERPDGSNFTLKIRSTKLEDSAMYFCASSHIPGAFFGQGTRLTVV.

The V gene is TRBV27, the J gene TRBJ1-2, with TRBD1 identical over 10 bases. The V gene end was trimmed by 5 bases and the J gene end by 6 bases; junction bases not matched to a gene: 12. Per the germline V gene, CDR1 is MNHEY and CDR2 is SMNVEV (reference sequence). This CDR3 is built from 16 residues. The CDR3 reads CASSELGQGFGNGYTF. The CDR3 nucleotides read TGTGCCAGCAGTGAACTGGGACAGGGGTTTGGAAATGGCTACACCTTC.

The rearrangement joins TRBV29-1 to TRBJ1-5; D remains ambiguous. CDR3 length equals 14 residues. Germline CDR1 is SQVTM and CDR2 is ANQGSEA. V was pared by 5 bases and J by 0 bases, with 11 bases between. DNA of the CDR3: TGCAGCGTTCGGACCGACTATAGCAATCAGCCCCAGCATTTT. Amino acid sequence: CSVRTDYSNQPQHF.

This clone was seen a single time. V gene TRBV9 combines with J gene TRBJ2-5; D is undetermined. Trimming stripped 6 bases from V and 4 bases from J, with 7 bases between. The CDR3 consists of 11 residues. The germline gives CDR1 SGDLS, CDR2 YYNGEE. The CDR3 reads CASNRRETQYF. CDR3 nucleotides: TGTGCCAGCAATCGTCGAGAGACCCAGTACTTC.

CDR3: CASRAAGGQTDTQYF. The DNA of the CDR3 is TGTGCCAGCAGGGCGGCGGGTGGCCAAACAGATACGCAGTATTTT. The rearrangement links TRBV4-2 to TRBJ2-3; tentative D call: TRBD2 (5 bases). The CDR3 is 15 residues long. Trimming cost V 6 bases and J 3 bases, with 16 bases left between them. In germline, CDR1 is LGHNA, CDR2 YNFKEQ.

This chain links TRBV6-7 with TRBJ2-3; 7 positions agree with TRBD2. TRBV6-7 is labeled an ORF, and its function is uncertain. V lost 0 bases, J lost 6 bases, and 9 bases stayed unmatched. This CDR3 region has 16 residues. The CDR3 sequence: CASSYSSRWGGDTQYF. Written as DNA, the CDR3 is TGTGCCAGCAGTTACTCCTCTAGGTGGGGGGGGGATACGCAGTATTTT.

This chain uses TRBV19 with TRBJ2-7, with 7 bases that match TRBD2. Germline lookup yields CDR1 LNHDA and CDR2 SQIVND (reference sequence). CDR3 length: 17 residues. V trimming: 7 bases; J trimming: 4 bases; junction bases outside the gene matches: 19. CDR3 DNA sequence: TGTGCCAGTACCCCACAACCCCCTAGCATGCGGGAGTACGAGCAGTACGTC. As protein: CASTPQPPSMREYEQYV.

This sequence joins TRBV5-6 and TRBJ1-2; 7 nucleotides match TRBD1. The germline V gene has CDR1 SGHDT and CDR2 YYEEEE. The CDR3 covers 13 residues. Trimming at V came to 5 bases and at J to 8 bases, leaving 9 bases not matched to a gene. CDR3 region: CASSHGQAGGYTF. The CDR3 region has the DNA TGTGCCAGCAGTCATGGACAGGCGGGGGGCTACACCTTC.

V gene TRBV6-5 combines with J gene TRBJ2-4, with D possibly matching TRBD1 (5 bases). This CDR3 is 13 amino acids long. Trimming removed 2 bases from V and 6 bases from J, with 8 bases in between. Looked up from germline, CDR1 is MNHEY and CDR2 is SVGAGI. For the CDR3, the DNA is TGTGCCAGCAGTTACAGGGGCGCAAACATTCAGTACTTC. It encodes CASSYRGANIQYF.